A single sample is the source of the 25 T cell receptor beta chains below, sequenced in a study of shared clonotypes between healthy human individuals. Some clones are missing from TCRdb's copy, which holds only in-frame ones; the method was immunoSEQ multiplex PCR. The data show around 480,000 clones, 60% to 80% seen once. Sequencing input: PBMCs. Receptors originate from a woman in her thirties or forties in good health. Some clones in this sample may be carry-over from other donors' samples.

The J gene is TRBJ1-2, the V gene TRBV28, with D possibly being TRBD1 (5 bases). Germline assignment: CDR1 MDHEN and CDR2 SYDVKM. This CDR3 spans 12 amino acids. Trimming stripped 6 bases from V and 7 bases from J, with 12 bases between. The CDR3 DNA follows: TGTGCCAGCAGGGGCAGGGTTGCTGGCTACACCTTC. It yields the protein CASRGRVAGYTF.

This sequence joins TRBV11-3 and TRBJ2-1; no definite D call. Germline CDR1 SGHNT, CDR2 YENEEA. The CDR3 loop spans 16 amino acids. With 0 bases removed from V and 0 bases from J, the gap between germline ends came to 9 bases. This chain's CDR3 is CASSLDYGSSYNEQFF. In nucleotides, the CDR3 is TGTGCCAGCAGCTTAGATTACGGCAGCTCCTACAATGAGCAGTTCTTC.

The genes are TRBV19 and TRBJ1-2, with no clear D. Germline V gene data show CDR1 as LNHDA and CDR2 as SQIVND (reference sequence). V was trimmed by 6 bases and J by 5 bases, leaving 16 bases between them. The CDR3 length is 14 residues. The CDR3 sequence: CASSPVGERYGYTF. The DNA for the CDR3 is TGTGCCAGTAGCCCCGTCGGGGAAAGGTATGGCTACACCTTC.

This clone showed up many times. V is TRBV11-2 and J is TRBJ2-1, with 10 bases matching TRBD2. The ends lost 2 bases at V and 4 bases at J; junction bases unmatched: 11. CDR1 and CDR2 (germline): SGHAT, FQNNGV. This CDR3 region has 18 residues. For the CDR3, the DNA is TGTGCCAGCAGCTTAAATCATAGAACTAGCGGGATTTACAATGAGCAGTTCTTC. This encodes CASSLNHRTSGIYNEQFF.

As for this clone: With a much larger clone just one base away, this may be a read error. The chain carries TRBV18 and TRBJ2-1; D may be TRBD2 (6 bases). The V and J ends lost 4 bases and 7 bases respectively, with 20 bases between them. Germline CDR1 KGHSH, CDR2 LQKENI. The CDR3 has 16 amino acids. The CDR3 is CASSLLGWNGRNEQFF. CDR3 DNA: TGTGCCAGCTCACTACTCGGCTGGAATGGGAGGAATGAGCAGTTCTTC.

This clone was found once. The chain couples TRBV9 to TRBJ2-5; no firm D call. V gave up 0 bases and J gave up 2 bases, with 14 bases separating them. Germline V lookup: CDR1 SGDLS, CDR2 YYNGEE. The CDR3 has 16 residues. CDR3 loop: CASSVAAAADQETQYF. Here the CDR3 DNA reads TGTGCCAGCAGCGTAGCGGCGGCGGCAGATCAAGAGACCCAGTACTTC.

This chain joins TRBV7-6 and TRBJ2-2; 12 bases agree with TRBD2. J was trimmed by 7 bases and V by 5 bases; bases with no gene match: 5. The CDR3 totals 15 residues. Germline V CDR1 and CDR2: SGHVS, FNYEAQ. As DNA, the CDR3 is TGTGCCAGCAGCCCCCTAGCGGGAGGGAACGGGGAGCTGTTTTTT. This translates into CASSPLAGGNGELFF.

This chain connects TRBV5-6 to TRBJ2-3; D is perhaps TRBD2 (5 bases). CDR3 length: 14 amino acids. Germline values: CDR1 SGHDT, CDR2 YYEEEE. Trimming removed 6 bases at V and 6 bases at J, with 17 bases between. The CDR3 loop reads CASTLIGVGDTQYF. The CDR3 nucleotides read TGTGCCAGCACCCTTATCGGGGTAGGTGATACGCAGTATTTT. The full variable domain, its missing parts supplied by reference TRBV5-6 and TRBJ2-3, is DAGVTQSPTHLIKTRGQQVTLRCSPKSGHDTVSWYQQALGQGPQFIFQYYEEEERQRGNFPDRFSGHQFPNYSSELNVNALLLGDSALYLCASTLIGVGDTQYFGPGTRLTVL.

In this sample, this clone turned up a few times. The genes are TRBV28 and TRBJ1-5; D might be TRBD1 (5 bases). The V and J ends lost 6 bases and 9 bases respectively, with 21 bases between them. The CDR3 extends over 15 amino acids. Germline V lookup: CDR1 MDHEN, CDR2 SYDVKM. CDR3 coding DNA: TGTGCCAGCAGACAGGACACGGAACTCCTAGGGCCCCAGCATTTT. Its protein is CASRQDTELLGPQHF.

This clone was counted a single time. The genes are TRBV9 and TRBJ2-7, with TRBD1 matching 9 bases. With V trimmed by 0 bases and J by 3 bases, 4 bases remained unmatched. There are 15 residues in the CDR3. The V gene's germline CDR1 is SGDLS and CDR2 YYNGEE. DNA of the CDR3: TGTGCCAGCAGCGTAGCTACGGGACAGGGCTACGAGCAGTACTTC. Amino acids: CASSVATGQGYEQYF.

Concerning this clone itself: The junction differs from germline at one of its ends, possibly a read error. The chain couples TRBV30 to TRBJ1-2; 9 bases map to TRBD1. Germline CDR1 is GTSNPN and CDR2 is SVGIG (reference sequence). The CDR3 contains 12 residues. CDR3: CAWSRDRAARAF. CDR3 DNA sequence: TGTGCCTGGAGTCGGGACAGGGCCGCTAGGGCCTTC.

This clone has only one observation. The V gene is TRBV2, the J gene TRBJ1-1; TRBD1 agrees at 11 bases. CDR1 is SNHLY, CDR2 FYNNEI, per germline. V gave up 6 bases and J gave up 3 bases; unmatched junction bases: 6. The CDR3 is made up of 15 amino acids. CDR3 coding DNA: TGTGCCAGCAGCTTCGGACAGGGGGCTTACACTGAAGCTTTCTTT. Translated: CASSFGQGAYTEAFF.

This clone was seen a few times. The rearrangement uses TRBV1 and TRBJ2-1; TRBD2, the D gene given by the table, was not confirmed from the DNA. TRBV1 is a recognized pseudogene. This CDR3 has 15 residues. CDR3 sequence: CTSSEVSGNGNEQFF. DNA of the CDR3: TGCACCAGCAGCGAAGTTAGCGGGAACGGCAATGAGCAGTTCTTC.

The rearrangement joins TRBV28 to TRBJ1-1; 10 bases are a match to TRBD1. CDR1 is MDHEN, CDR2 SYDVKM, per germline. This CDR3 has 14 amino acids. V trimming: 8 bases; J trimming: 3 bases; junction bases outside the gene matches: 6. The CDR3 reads CASRPTGGDTEAFF. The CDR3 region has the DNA TGTGCCAGCCGCCCGACAGGGGGCGACACTGAAGCTTTCTTT.

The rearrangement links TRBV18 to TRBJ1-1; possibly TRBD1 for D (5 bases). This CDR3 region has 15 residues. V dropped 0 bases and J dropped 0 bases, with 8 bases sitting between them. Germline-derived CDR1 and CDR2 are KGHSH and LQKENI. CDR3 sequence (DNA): TGTGCCAGCTCACCACCAGGGGCAATGAACACTGAAGCTTTCTTT. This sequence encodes CASSPPGAMNTEAFF.

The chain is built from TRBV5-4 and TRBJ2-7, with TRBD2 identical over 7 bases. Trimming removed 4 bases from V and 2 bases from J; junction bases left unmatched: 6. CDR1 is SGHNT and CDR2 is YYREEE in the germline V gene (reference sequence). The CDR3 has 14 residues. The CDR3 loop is CASSPGGGAYEQYF. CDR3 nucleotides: TGTGCCAGCAGCCCCGGGGGAGGGGCCTACGAGCAGTACTTC.

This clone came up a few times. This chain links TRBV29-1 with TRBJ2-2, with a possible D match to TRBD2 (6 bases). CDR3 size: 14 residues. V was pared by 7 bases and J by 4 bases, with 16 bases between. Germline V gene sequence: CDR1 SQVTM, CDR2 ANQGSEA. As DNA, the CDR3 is TGCAGCGGGGGGGAGATGGACGGCACCGGGGAGCTGTTTTTT. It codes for CSGGEMDGTGELFF.

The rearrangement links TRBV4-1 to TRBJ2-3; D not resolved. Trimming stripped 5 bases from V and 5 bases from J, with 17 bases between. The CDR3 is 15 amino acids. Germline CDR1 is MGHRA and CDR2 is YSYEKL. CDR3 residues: CASSSPRLARDTQYF. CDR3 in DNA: TGCGCCAGCAGCTCCCCCCGACTCGCTAGAGATACGCAGTATTTT.

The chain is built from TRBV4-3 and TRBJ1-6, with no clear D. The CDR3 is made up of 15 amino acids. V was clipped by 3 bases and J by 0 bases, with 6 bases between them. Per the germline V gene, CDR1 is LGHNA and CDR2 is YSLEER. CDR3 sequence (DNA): TGCGCCAGCAGCCAGCAAAGCTCCTATAATTCACCCCTCCACTTT. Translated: CASSQQSSYNSPLHF.

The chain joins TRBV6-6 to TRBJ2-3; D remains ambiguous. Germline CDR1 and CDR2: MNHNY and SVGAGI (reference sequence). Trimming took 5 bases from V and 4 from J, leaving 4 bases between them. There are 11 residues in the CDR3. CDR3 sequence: CASSPSDTQYF. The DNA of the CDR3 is TGTGCCAGCAGTCCTTCAGATACGCAGTATTTT.

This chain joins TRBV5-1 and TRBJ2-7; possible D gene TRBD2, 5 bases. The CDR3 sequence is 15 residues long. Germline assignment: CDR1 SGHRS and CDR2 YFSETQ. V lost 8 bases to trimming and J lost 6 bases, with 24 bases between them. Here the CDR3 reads CARARVGPVVGEQYF. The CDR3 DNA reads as TGCGCCAGGGCGCGGGTAGGGCCTGTCGTCGGCGAGCAGTACTTC.

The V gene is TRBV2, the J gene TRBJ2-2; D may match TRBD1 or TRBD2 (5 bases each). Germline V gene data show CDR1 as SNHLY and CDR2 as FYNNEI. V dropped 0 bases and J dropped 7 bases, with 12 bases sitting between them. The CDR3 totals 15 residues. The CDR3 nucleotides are TGTGCCAGCAGTGAAGCTTGGGGGAAAATCGGGGAGCTGTTTTTT. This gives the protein CASSEAWGKIGELFF.

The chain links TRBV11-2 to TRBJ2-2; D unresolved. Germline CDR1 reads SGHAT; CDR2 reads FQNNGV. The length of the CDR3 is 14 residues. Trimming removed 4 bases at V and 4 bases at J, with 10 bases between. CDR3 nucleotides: TGTGCCAGCAGCTCATCAGCTGGCACCGGGGAGCTGTTTTTT. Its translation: CASSSSAGTGELFF.

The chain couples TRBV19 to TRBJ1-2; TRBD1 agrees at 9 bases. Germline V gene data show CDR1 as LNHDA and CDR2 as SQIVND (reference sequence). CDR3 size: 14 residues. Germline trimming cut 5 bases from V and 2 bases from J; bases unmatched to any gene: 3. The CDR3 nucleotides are TGTGCCAGTAGTCCTGGACAGGGGAACTATGGCTACACCTTC. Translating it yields CASSPGQGNYGYTF.

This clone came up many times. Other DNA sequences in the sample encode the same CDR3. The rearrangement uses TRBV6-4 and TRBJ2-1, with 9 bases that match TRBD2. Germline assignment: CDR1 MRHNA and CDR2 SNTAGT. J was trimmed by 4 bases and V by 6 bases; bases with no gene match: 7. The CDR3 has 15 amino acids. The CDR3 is CASSLAGEPYNEQFF. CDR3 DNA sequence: TGTGCCAGCAGCTTAGCGGGAGAACCATACAATGAGCAGTTCTTC.